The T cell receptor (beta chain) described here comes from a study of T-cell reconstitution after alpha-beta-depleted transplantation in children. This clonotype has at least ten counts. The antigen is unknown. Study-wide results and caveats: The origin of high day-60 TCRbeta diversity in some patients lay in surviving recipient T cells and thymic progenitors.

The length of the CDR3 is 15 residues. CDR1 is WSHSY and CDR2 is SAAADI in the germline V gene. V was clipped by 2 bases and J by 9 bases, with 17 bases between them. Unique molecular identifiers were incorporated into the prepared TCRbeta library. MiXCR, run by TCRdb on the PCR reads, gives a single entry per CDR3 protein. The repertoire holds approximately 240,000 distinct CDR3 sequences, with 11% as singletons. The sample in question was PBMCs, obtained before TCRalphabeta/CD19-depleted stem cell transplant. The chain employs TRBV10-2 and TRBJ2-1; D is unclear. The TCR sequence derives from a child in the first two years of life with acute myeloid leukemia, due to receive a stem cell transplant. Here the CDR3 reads CASSERNSLHFEQFF. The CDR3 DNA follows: TGCGCCAGCAGTGAGAGGAACAGCCTACATTTTGAGCAGTTCTTC.